This T cell receptor (beta chain) was sequenced in a study of blood T cell repertoires in COVID-19. Study at large: Material from acute and convalescent COVID-19 was sourced from the United States, Italy and Spain. T cells, B-cell-depleted T cells, or PBMCs provided the cDNA or gDNA that served as material.

Study processing details: Nucleated cell number was recorded as an estimate derived from reference gene primer amplification. Method: immunoSEQ multiplex PCR; TCRdb's copy keeps in-frame clones and lacks some. The DNA gave D and trimming, while V, J and clone size come from that table. The table lists about 150,000 clones, roughly nine tenths of them singletons, with around 16% in the top ten. V shed 5 bases and J shed 1 base, with 11 bases lying between them. Germline lookup yields CDR1 SGHNT and CDR2 YENEEA. The CDR3 is 14 residues long. The gene calls are TRBV11-3 and TRBJ1-1, with D possibly TRBD1 on 6 matching bases. Sequences were obtained from peripheral blood. The sequence was collected from a woman aged 40 to 49 with acute or convalescent COVID-19. DNA for the CDR3: TGTGCCAGCAGCCCATGGACAGCGAACACTGAAGCTTTCTTT. Amino acid sequence: CASSPWTANTEAFF.